This TCR beta chain was found in a study of blood T cell repertoires in COVID-19. Trimming cost V 4 bases and J 2 bases; bases outside gene matches: 4. From germline, CDR1 is ENHRY and CDR2 SYGVKD. The CDR3 length is 16 residues. As processed by the authors: Amplification with reference gene primers provided the estimates of nucleated cell counts. The protocol was immunoSEQ multiplex PCR, while the TCRdb copy is restricted to in-frame clones and leaves out a portion. V, J and clone size reflect that table, while D and trimming were determined from the DNA. The table lists 75,000 to 100,000 clones, roughly four fifths of them singletons, with about 7% in the top ten.

Sequencing used peripheral blood. The chain uses TRBV10-3 and TRBJ2-3; 12 bases match TRBD2. The receptor's source is a man aged 50 to 60 with active or convalescent COVID-19. The CDR3 region is CAISATSGGLTDTQYF. The CDR3 DNA reads TGTGCCATCAGTGCCACTAGCGGGGGGCTCACAGATACGCAGTATTTT.